Listed here are 17 T cell receptor beta chains from one sample, sequenced in a study of T cells after posttransplantation cyclophosphamide. Controls had myeloablative marrow grafts with methotrexate and calcineurin inhibitor, sampled at 1 year. TCRdb keeps only in-frame clones here, not all; method: immunoSEQ multiplex PCR. The table has 15,000 to 18,000 clones, around 82% seen once; the top ten hold about 4.7%. The sample here was PBMCs, taken roughly 350 days after allogeneic stem cell transplant with calcineurin inhibitor and methotrexate. Source of these receptors: a young adult male patient who received an allogeneic stem cell transplant from a related donor, was CMV-positive, and had no GVHD. Some T cells may arise from the graft donor.

This clone has a handful of counts. For the CDR3, the DNA is TGTGCCAGCAGACGTACTGTGATGATGAACACTGAAGCTTTCTTT. Translated: CASRRTVMMNTEAFF. The chain carries TRBV28 and TRBJ1-1; no definite D call. The CDR3 extends over 15 amino acids. Trimming removed 6 bases from V and 0 bases from J, with 14 bases in between. Germline V gene sequence: CDR1 MDHEN, CDR2 SYDVKM.

This clone was observed a handful of times. The chain uses TRBV6-6 and TRBJ1-5; the D is unclear. The CDR3 has 14 amino acids. Germline values: CDR1 MNHNY, CDR2 SVGAGI (reference sequence). The V and J ends lost 7 bases and 1 base respectively, with 11 bases between them. The CDR3 bases are TGTGCCAGCAACGAGGCTCGGAGCAATCAGCCCCAGCATTTT. Its translation: CASNEARSNQPQHF.

The rearrangement uses TRBV7-9 and TRBJ1-1; D may be TRBD1 (5 bases). Germline CDR1 and CDR2: SEHNR and FQNEAQ (reference sequence). Trimming removed 4 bases from V and 8 bases from J, with 8 bases in between. The CDR3 loop spans 11 amino acids. The CDR3 protein is CASSWGGEAFF. The CDR3 bases are TGTGCCAGCAGCTGGGGGGGGGAAGCTTTCTTT.

Of note for this clone: At one of its ends the junction is not consistent with the germline gene, which may arise from a read error. The rearrangement links TRBV5-4 to TRBJ1-5, with 9 bases identical to TRBD1. This CDR3 has 14 residues. Germline V CDR1 and CDR2: SGHNT, YYREEE (reference sequence). In DNA form, the CDR3 reads TGTGCCAGCAGCCTTTCCAACGGAGGGACAGGGAAGTATTTT. Amino acids: CASSLSNGGTGKYF.

V is TRBV6-5 and J is TRBJ1-2; tentative D call: TRBD1 (5 bases). CDR1 and CDR2 (germline): MNHEY, SVGAGI. CDR3 length: 10 residues. In DNA, the CDR3 is TGTATCCCCCAGGACAATGGCTACACCTTC. This gives the protein CIPQDNGYTF.

V usage is TRBV5-1 and J usage is TRBJ2-1; D perhaps matches TRBD2 (6 bases). CDR3 length equals 14 residues. CDR1 and CDR2 (germline): SGHRS, YFSETQ. With 8 bases removed from V and 3 bases from J, the gap between germline ends came to 15 bases. CDR3 region: CASRLVADYNEQFF. The CDR3 nucleotides read TGCGCCAGTAGACTAGTCGCGGACTACAATGAGCAGTTCTTC. The full variable domain, with the rest looked up from reference TRBV5-1 and TRBJ2-1, is KAGVTQTPRYLIKTRGQQVTLSCSPISGHRSVSWYQQTPGQGLQFLFEYFSETQRNKGNFPGRFSGRQFSNSRSEMNVSTLELGDSALYLCASRLVADYNEQFFGPGTRLTVL.

The chain carries TRBV7-3 and TRBJ2-3; D perhaps matches TRBD2 (7 bases). CDR1 and CDR2 from the germline V gene are SGHTA and FQGTGA. The CDR3 has 15 amino acids. V lost 5 bases and J lost 4, with 16 bases in between. CDR3 in DNA: TGTGCCAGCAGCGCGTCCCCGGGGGGCCCAGATACGCAGTATTTT. Amino acids: CASSASPGGPDTQYF.

V usage is TRBV19 and J usage is TRBJ2-3; 10 bases match TRBD1. This CDR3 is built from 16 residues. Germline V CDR1 and CDR2: LNHDA, SQIVND (reference sequence). V was clipped by 5 bases and J by 5 bases; unmatched bases: 10. As DNA, the CDR3 is TGTGCCAGTAGTGACTACGGGACAGGGGCCATAGATACGCAGTATTTT. This codes for CASSDYGTGAIDTQYF.

V and J are TRBV6-6 and TRBJ1-2; D is uncertain. Looked up from germline, CDR1 is MNHNY and CDR2 is SVGAGI (reference sequence). V gave up 5 bases and J gave up 5 bases, with 6 bases separating them. The CDR3 totals 11 residues. In DNA form, the CDR3 reads TGTGCCAGCAGTGACACTTATGGCTACACCTTC. This gives the protein CASSDTYGYTF.

The V call is TRBV7-2, the J call TRBJ1-3; a weak D match, TRBD1 (6 bases). CDR3 length equals 16 residues. Germline values: CDR1 SGHTA, CDR2 FQGNSA. Trimming left V 1 base short and J 0 bases short, with 10 bases between. The CDR3, as DNA: TGTGCCAGCAGCTTAGTGTGGGGGCACTCTGGAAACACCATATATTTT. It codes for CASSLVWGHSGNTIYF.

Points on this clone: A read error may account for a junction end that differs from germline. The chain has TRBV4-3 and TRBJ2-1; a possible D gene is TRBD2 (6 bases). Looked up from germline, CDR1 is LGHNA and CDR2 is YSLEER. The CDR3 runs 17 residues. The CDR3 coding sequence is TGCGCCAGCAGCAAATCCTGGCCCCGGGACTCCTACAGTGAGCAGTTCTTC. It translates to CASSKSWPRDSYSEQFF.

This clone was recorded a few times. The chain joins TRBV25-1 to TRBJ1-3; D gene uncertain. In germline, CDR1 is MGHDK, CDR2 SYGVNS. CDR3 length: 11 amino acids. Trimming took 8 bases from V and 9 from J, leaving 11 bases between them. DNA of the CDR3: TGTGCCAGCCTTTACTTCGGCACCATATATTTT. It is translated as CASLYFGTIYF.

The chain combines TRBV6-5 with TRBJ1-1; 7 bases are a match to TRBD1. The junction had 3 bases not matched to a gene; V was cut back by 4 bases and J by 7 bases. The germline gives CDR1 MNHEY, CDR2 SVGAGI. The CDR3 contains 12 residues. CDR3 amino acids: CASSFRDSEAFF. The CDR3 bases are TGTGCCAGCAGTTTCCGGGACAGTGAAGCTTTCTTT.

This sequence joins TRBV7-8 and TRBJ2-7, with 7 bases lining up with TRBD2. Trimming cost V 5 bases and J 1 base; bases outside gene matches: 14. The CDR3 runs 17 residues. Germline V lookup: CDR1 SGHVS, CDR2 FQNEAQ. The CDR3 region has the DNA TGTGCCAGCAGCCAAAAAGGGGAGGGAGGCTTTTCCTACGAGCAGTACTTC. This sequence encodes CASSQKGEGGFSYEQYF.

This clone was detected only a few times. V gene TRBV5-4 combines with J gene TRBJ2-1, with 12 bases fitting TRBD2. CDR1 is SGHNT, CDR2 YYREEE, per germline (reference sequence). The CDR3 runs to 16 residues. Trimming cost V 3 bases and J 5 bases; bases outside gene matches: 6. The CDR3 is CASSSSGTSGHNEQFF. CDR3 DNA: TGTGCCAGCAGCTCTTCCGGGACTAGCGGGCACAATGAGCAGTTCTTC.

V and J are TRBV28 and TRBJ2-7; D perhaps matches TRBD1 (6 bases). The V gene lost 3 bases and the J gene lost 3 bases, with 12 bases spanning the gap. Germline assignment: CDR1 MDHEN and CDR2 SYDVKM. The CDR3 spans 14 residues. The CDR3 sequence is CASSFAGVVYEQYF. The CDR3 DNA follows: TGTGCCAGCAGTTTCGCAGGGGTGGTCTACGAGCAGTACTTC.

This chain links TRBV19 with TRBJ2-3, with 10 bases aligning to TRBD2. CDR1 LNHDA and CDR2 SQIVND come from the germline V gene (reference sequence). The junction had 8 bases not matched to a gene; V was cut back by 2 bases and J by 6 bases. The CDR3 has 16 amino acids. The CDR3 protein is CASSIMLAGAGDTQYF. CDR3 coding DNA: TGTGCCAGTAGTATAATGCTAGCGGGAGCGGGGGATACGCAGTATTTT.